These 26 T cell receptor beta chains were sequenced from one sample in a study of blood T cell repertoires in COVID-19. Produced via immunoSEQ multiplex PCR; TCRdb's table is partial and in-frame only. The sample has 300,000 to 350,000 clones; approximately 86% are singletons. Sequenced: peripheral blood. Source of these receptors: a man younger than 40 with COVID-19, enrolled during active disease.

The chain uses TRBV28 and TRBJ2-7; the D gene is possibly TRBD1 (8 bases). There are 15 residues in the CDR3. Trimming stripped 6 bases from V and 3 bases from J, with 18 bases between. Germline V gives CDR1 MDHEN, CDR2 SYDVKM. CDR3: CASRFYRGGHYEQYF. Here the CDR3 DNA reads TGTGCCAGCAGATTTTACAGGGGGGGACACTACGAGCAGTACTTC.

The chain recombines TRBV28 with TRBJ1-2, with 8 bases fitting TRBD1. Germline values: CDR1 MDHEN, CDR2 SYDVKM. The J segment lost 4 bases and the V segment lost 3 bases, leaving 7 bases of the junction unmatched. The CDR3 is 15 amino acids. The CDR3 DNA sequence: TGTGCCAGCAGTTTGGGCAGGGGGCGCACCTATGGCTACACCTTC. This gives the protein CASSLGRGRTYGYTF.

The DNA for the CDR3 is TGTGCCAGCAGCCAAGATTGGGGGGGCTACGAGCAGTACTTC. It specifies CASSQDWGGYEQYF. J is TRBJ2-7 and V is TRBV4-2; 7 nucleotides align to TRBD2. The V segment lost 0 bases and the J segment 3 bases; nucleotides outside the gene matches: 2. Germline values: CDR1 LGHNA, CDR2 YNFKEQ. The CDR3 spans 14 residues.

This clone appeared once. The V call is TRBV9, the J call TRBJ1-4; tentative D call: TRBD1 (5 bases). The CDR3 has 15 residues. V was shortened by 1 base and J by 3 bases, with 10 bases between the two germline ends. Germline-derived CDR1 and CDR2 are SGDLS and YYNGEE. The CDR3 reads CASSVWSGSNEKLFF. CDR3 DNA: TGTGCCAGCAGCGTATGGTCAGGGTCTAATGAAAAACTGTTTTTT.

The chain uses TRBV9 and TRBJ1-2; D is undetermined. Germline CDR1 is SGDLS and CDR2 is YYNGEE. The CDR3 totals 16 residues. V lost 0 bases, J lost 2 bases, and 14 bases lay in between. CDR3 region: CASSVDPTGTNYGYTF. CDR3 bases: TGTGCCAGCAGCGTAGACCCGACGGGAACCAACTATGGCTACACCTTC.

This clone has more than one count but fewer than ten. The gene calls are TRBV6-5 and TRBJ2-7; 14 bases are a match to TRBD2. V shed 4 bases, J shed 9 bases, and the junction held 8 bases outside the gene matches. The CDR3 loop spans 15 amino acids. The germline CDR1 and CDR2 sequences are MNHEY and SVGAGI. The chain's CDR3 is CASSSPGTSGSGQYF. DNA for the CDR3: TGTGCCAGCAGTTCCCCCGGGACTAGCGGGAGCGGGCAGTACTTC.

With regard to this clone: Other DNA sequences of this sample code for an identical CDR3. The J gene is TRBJ2-7, the V gene TRBV7-9; D remains unclear. Germline V gives CDR1 SEHNR, CDR2 FQNEAQ (reference sequence). With 1 base removed from V and 1 base from J, the gap between germline ends came to 8 bases. The CDR3 contains 14 residues. As DNA, the CDR3 is TGTGCCAGCAGCTTAGTTGGCGGATCCTACGAGCAGTACTTC. Residues: CASSLVGGSYEQYF.

The chain links TRBV19 to TRBJ2-7, with TRBD1 matching over 7 bases. Germline CDR1 and CDR2: LNHDA and SQIVND (reference sequence). The CDR3 has 14 residues. Unmatched junction bases numbered 7, after V lost 5 bases and J lost 3 bases. DNA of the CDR3: TGTGCCAGTAGTCCCCAAGGGGGCCTCTACGAGCAGTACTTC. It encodes CASSPQGGLYEQYF.

The J gene is TRBJ1-5, the V gene TRBV7-2, with 9 positions matching TRBD1. The CDR3 runs to 19 residues. CDR1 and CDR2 (germline): SGHTA, FQGNSA. V was clipped by 3 bases and J by 0 bases; unmatched bases: 12. CDR3 in DNA: TGTGCCAGCAGCTTCCGGGACAGGGCCGGTATAAATAGCAATCAGCCCCAGCATTTT. Its protein product is CASSFRDRAGINSNQPQHF.

The chain uses TRBV20-1 and TRBJ1-2, with a possible D match to TRBD1 (5 bases). V was pared by 3 bases and J by 3 bases, with 14 bases between. This CDR3 comprises 14 residues. Germline V gives CDR1 DFQATT, CDR2 SNEGSKA (reference sequence). The CDR3 nucleotides read TGCAGTGCTAGTGGGGGGGTTGGGGACTATGGCTACACCTTC. Protein sequence: CSASGGVGDYGYTF.

This chain joins TRBV5-5 and TRBJ2-1; no clear D gene. CDR1 and CDR2 from the germline V gene are SGHKS and YYEKEE (reference sequence). CDR3 size: 16 residues. V shed 0 bases and J shed 0 bases, with 10 bases lying between them. CDR3 loop: CASSLELLSSYNEQFF. In DNA form, the CDR3 reads TGTGCCAGCAGCTTGGAACTCCTGAGCTCCTACAATGAGCAGTTCTTC. The complete variable domain, with remaining parts taken from reference TRBV5-5 and TRBJ2-1, reads DAGVTQSPTHLIKTRGQQVTLRCSPISGHKSVSWYQQVLGQGPQFIFQYYEKEERGRGNFPDRFSARQFPNYSSELNVNALLLGDSALYLCASSLELLSSYNEQFFGPGTRLTVL.

V and J are TRBV4-1 and TRBJ2-7; 8 nucleotides match TRBD2. V shed 2 bases and J 7 bases; nucleotides not matched to a gene: 10. The CDR3 sequence is 15 residues long. The V gene's germline CDR1 is MGHRA and CDR2 YSYEKL. CDR3 bases: TGCGCCAGCAGCCAAACCCTGGGACTAGTTCAGGAGCAGTACTTC. Translated, it gives CASSQTLGLVQEQYF.

This rearrangement joins TRBV7-3 to TRBJ2-5; 9 bases line up with TRBD1. The junction had 7 bases not matched to a gene; V was cut back by 3 bases and J by 5 bases. This CDR3 comprises 15 residues. Germline CDR1 reads SGHTA; CDR2 reads FQGTGA. The CDR3 sequence is CASSLGTGSGETQYF. The CDR3 DNA sequence: TGTGCCAGCAGCTTGGGGACAGGGAGTGGGGAGACCCAGTACTTC.

J is TRBJ2-2 and V is TRBV18; 9 nucleotides match TRBD1. The CDR3 has 15 residues. V shed 3 bases and J 4 bases; nucleotides not matched to a gene: 3. Germline V gene data show CDR1 as KGHSH and CDR2 as LQKENI. CDR3 protein: CASSPPGQGTGELFF. DNA for the CDR3: TGTGCCAGCTCACCGCCGGGACAGGGCACCGGGGAGCTGTTTTTT.

V usage is TRBV6-5 and J usage is TRBJ1-5, with 8 bases lining up with TRBD1. With 6 bases clipped from V and 1 base from J, the junction kept 5 bases outside the gene matches. Germline V gene data show CDR1 as MNHEY and CDR2 as SVGAGI. This CDR3 spans 15 amino acids. The CDR3 is CASRIDRGSNQPQHF. In DNA form, the CDR3 reads TGTGCCAGCAGGATCGACAGGGGAAGCAATCAGCCCCAGCATTTT.

The V and J genes are TRBV7-9 and TRBJ2-1; TRBD1 aligns across 8 bases. Per germline, CDR1 SEHNR and CDR2 FQNEAQ (reference sequence). This CDR3 comprises 15 residues. Germline trimming cut 5 bases from V and 5 bases from J; bases unmatched to any gene: 8. This CDR3 reads CASSPLGQADNEQFF. The CDR3 nucleotides are TGTGCCAGCAGCCCTTTGGGACAGGCCGACAATGAGCAGTTCTTC.

CDR3 sequence (DNA): TGTGCCAGCAGTCATACTCCGGGGATAATCTCCTACGAGCAGTACTTC. This sequence encodes CASSHTPGIISYEQYF. This sequence joins TRBV2 and TRBJ2-7; possible D gene TRBD2, 5 bases. The V and J ends lost 5 bases and 0 bases respectively, with 17 bases between them. Germline CDR1 is SNHLY and CDR2 is FYNNEI. The CDR3 is 16 amino acids.

The chain links TRBV4-3 to TRBJ2-7, with TRBD2 matching over 8 bases. CDR1 is LGHNA and CDR2 is YSLEER in the germline V gene. The CDR3 has 15 residues. After removal of 2 bases from V and 4 bases from J, the junction contained 7 bases not matched to a gene. The chain's CDR3 is CASSQSSGSEYEQYF. The CDR3 DNA reads TGCGCCAGCAGCCAATCTAGCGGGTCAGAATACGAGCAGTACTTC.

With regard to this clone: The sample holds other DNA sequences that translate to the same CDR3. The chain recombines TRBV5-6 with TRBJ2-7, with 7 bases aligning to TRBD1. The CDR3 is 14 residues long. J was trimmed by 2 bases and V by 0 bases; bases with no gene match: 2. The germline V gene encodes CDR1 SGHDT and CDR2 YYEEEE. The CDR3 loop is CASSLGTGAYEQYF. CDR3 sequence (DNA): TGTGCCAGCAGCTTGGGAACAGGGGCCTACGAGCAGTACTTC. Filled out from reference TRBV5-6 and TRBJ2-7, the complete variable domain reads DAGVTQSPTHLIKTRGQQVTLRCSPKSGHDTVSWYQQALGQGPQFIFQYYEEEERQRGNFPDRFSGHQFPNYSSELNVNALLLGDSALYLCASSLGTGAYEQYFGPGTRLTVT.

The rearrangement links TRBV29-1 to TRBJ2-2; 8 positions agree with TRBD1. This CDR3 comprises 14 residues. V lost 5 bases, J lost 0 bases, and 2 bases stayed unmatched. Germline-derived CDR1 and CDR2 are SQVTM and ANQGSEA. CDR3 nucleotide sequence: TGCAGCGTTAGGGACAGGACGAACACCGGGGAGCTGTTTTTT. Translating it yields CSVRDRTNTGELFF.

This clone was counted a few times. This chain links TRBV27 with TRBJ2-7; TRBD2 matches 11 bases. This CDR3 has 15 residues. Germline V lookup: CDR1 MNHEY, CDR2 SMNVEV (reference sequence). V lost 6 bases and J lost 2; bases outside the gene matches: 6. CDR3 in DNA: TGTGCCAGCAGCCTACTAGCGGGGGATACCTACGAGCAGTACTTC. Translated: CASSLLAGDTYEQYF.

The chain carries TRBV18 and TRBJ1-1; D remains ambiguous. This CDR3 contains 14 residues. Germline V gene data show CDR1 as KGHSH and CDR2 as LQKENI. Trimming removed 3 bases at V and 5 bases at J, with 13 bases between. CDR3 nucleotide sequence: TGTGCCAGCTCACCTTCGGTACCGGGGACTGAAGCTTTCTTT. Translation gives CASSPSVPGTEAFF.

The sample holds a few counts of this clone. The chain is built from TRBV12-3 or TRBV12-4 and TRBJ1-2, with unresolved D. This CDR3 region has 12 residues. Trimming took 3 bases from V and 5 from J, leaving 7 bases between them. CDR3 region: CASSFSLYGYTF. The CDR3 DNA follows: TGTGCCAGCAGTTTCTCCCTTTATGGCTACACCTTC.

The rearrangement links TRBV9 to TRBJ2-1; TRBD2 might be the D (5 bases). From germline, CDR1 is SGDLS and CDR2 YYNGEE. V gave up 0 bases and J gave up 3 bases, with 19 bases separating them. The CDR3 extends over 18 amino acids. The chain's CDR3 is CASSVERVESGFYNEQFF. In nucleotides, the CDR3 is TGTGCCAGCAGCGTAGAAAGGGTGGAGTCGGGGTTCTACAATGAGCAGTTCTTC.

About this clone itself: This sample also contains other DNA sequences that code for the same CDR3. The chain combines TRBV4-3 with TRBJ1-1; TRBD1 agrees at 7 bases. V shed 3 bases and J 0 bases; nucleotides not matched to a gene: 4. Germline V CDR1 and CDR2: LGHNA, YSLEER. This CDR3 is 15 amino acids long. The CDR3 sequence is CASSQDTGVNTEAFF. The CDR3 DNA follows: TGCGCCAGCAGCCAGGATACAGGGGTGAACACTGAAGCTTTCTTT.

This clone occurred a few times. This chain connects TRBV7-6 to TRBJ2-7, with 11 bases matching TRBD1. The CDR3 extends over 15 amino acids. J lost 6 bases, V lost 1 base, and 5 bases had no gene match. Germline values: CDR1 SGHVS, CDR2 FNYEAQ. The CDR3 region has the DNA TGTGCCAGCAGCTTAGTAGGGACAGGGGGTACCGAGCAGTACTTC. It yields the protein CASSLVGTGGTEQYF.